This TCR beta chain was sequenced in a study of T cell responses to AZD1222 COVID-19 vaccine. Study observations and caveats: Repertoires were obtained solely post-peak T cell response. Mapped onto spike, vaccine-associated CD4 TCRs spanned it and were dominant at 160-218 and 743-854. The donor cohort was predominantly white British with a female majority, and clonal diversity may have been underestimated.

In regard to this clone: The target antigen is unknown.

The CDR3 runs to 12 residues. The ends lost 4 bases at V and 16 bases at J; junction bases unmatched: 9. Germline CDR1 is MNHEY and CDR2 is SVGAGI. This table comes from immunoSEQ multiplex PCR, and its TCRdb copy is limited to in-frame clones, with some not included. Of 110,000 to 150,000 clones listed, more than 75% were seen once; the top ten hold 3% to 4%. The specimen comprised peripheral blood, sampled 28 days after the second AZD1222 dose. The chain carries TRBV6-5 and TRBJ1-3; 8 bases fit TRBD1. The sequence was collected from an adult who received the AZD1222 COVID-19 vaccine. CDR3 residues: CASSSPGQDSYF. Here the CDR3 DNA reads TGTGCCAGCAGTTCACCGGGACAGGATAGCTATTTT.